The clone carrying this TCR beta chain appeared many times. Its antigen is as yet unknown. These data originate in a study of CD8 T cells in ankylosing spondylitis. Study results and limitations: According to the report, clones linked to the disease were significantly enriched in matched synovial fluid samples taken from ankylosing spondylitis patients. Ankylosing spondylitis blood appeared to be characterized by a TCR beta motif of about 8 highly homologous variants. Reactive arthritis synovial fluid and blood previously showed some of these motif variants.

V was clipped by 0 bases and J by 8 bases, with 13 bases between them. CDR1 LGHNA and CDR2 YSLEER come from the germline V gene. The CDR3 runs to 15 residues. Construction of TCR beta libraries was performed using quantitative 5'-RACE with molecular barcodes. Each CDR3 protein is one row after TCRdb ran MiXCR on the 5' RACE reads. The profile shows 90,000 to 100,000 distinct CDR3 sequences, about 8.3% of them singletons. The chain has TRBV4-3 and TRBJ1-4; no reliable D call. The receptor was derived from a male donor with ankylosing spondylitis or in good health (not recorded which). Sequencing input: blood, either unsorted or a sorted T cell fraction (not recorded which). The CDR3 sequence: CASSQDMVGEEKLFF. The CDR3 DNA reads TGCGCCAGCAGCCAAGATATGGTCGGGGAGGAAAAACTGTTTTTT.